This TCR beta chain was observed in a study of blood T cell repertoires in COVID-19. Background on the study: The cDNA or gDNA used as material had been derived from T cells, B-cell-depleted T cells, or PBMCs.

The germline V gene has CDR1 SQVTM and CDR2 ANQGSEA. The CDR3 has 15 amino acids. V lost 4 bases and J lost 1; bases outside the gene matches: 5. Profiling relied on immunoSEQ multiplex PCR, and the TCRdb table lists in-frame clones only, not all of them. Among under 90,000 clones listed, 75% to 95% were seen once. Material: peripheral blood. The chain recombines TRBV29-1 with TRBJ2-2; TRBD1 aligns across 8 bases. The sequence was collected from a man aged 40-55 years with COVID-19, enrolled during active disease. The CDR3 DNA is TGCAGCGTTGTCGGAGGGACAGGGAACACCGGGGAGCTGTTTTTT. It yields the protein CSVVGGTGNTGELFF.